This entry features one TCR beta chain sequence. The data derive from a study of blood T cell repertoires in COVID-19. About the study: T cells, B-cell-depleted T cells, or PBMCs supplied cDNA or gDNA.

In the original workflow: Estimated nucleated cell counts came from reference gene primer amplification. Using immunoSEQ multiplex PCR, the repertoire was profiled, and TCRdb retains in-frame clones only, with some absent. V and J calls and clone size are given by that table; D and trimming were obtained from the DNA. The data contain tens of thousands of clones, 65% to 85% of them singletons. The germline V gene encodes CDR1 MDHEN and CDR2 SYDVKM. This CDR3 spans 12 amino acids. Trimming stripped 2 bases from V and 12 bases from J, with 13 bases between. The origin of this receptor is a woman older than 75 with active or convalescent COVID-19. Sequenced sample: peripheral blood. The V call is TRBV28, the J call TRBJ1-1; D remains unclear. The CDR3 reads CASSLQPLNPFF. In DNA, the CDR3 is TGTGCCAGCAGTTTACAACCCCTAAACCCTTTCTTT.